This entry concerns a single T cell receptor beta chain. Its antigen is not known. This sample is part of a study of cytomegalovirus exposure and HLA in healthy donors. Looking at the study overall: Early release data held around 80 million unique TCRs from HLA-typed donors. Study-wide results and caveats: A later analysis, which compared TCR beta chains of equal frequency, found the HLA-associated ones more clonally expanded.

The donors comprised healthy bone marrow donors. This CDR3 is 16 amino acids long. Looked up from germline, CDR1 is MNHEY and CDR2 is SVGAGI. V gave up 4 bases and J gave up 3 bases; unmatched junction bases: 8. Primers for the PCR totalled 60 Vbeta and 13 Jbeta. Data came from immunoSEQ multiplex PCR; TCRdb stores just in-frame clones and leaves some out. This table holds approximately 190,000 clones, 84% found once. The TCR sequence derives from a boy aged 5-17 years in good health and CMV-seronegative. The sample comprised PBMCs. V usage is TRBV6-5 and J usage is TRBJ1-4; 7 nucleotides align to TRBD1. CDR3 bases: TGTGCCAGCAGTTGGACGTCGGGACAGCCTAATGAAAAACTGTTTTTT. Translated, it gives CASSWTSGQPNEKLFF.